This entry lists 9 T cell receptor beta chains sequenced from one sample in a study of OX40 agonist ivuxolimab in advanced cancers. Clones were sequenced by immunoSEQ multiplex PCR, and TCRdb holds only the in-frame ones, with some missing. This sample yields 34,000 or so clones, of which about four fifths are seen a single time; about 20% belongs to the top ten. The sequences come from CD4+ or CD8+ T cells sorted from blood, collected in a trial of the OX40 agonist ivuxolimab. The receptors stem from an adult with an advanced solid tumor such as melanoma, head and neck, liver or kidney cancer.

The CDR3 bases are TGTGCCAGCGCCACGGTAGGGCGTAGCGACGAGCAGTACTTC. This sequence encodes CASATVGRSDEQYF. The chain is built from TRBV5-5 and TRBJ2-7; perhaps TRBD2 as D (5 bases). CDR3 length equals 14 residues. Deletions cut 7 bases from V and 5 bases from J, with 19 bases between. CDR1 SGHKS and CDR2 YYEKEE come from the germline V gene (reference sequence).

The chain recombines TRBV11-2 with TRBJ2-7, with D perhaps given as TRBD1 or TRBD2 (5 bases each). The V gene lost 5 bases and the J gene lost 7 bases, with 15 bases spanning the gap. Germline-derived CDR1 and CDR2 are SGHAT and FQNNGV. This CDR3 has 13 amino acids. The CDR3 bases are TGTGCCAGCAGCCAACGGACCTGGGGGGAGCAGTACTTC. Its translation is CASSQRTWGEQYF.

The chain joins TRBV19 to TRBJ1-2, with TRBD1 identical over 8 bases. The CDR3 spans 16 residues. Losses at the gene ends were 6 bases for V and 6 bases for J; bases not matched to a gene: 15. Germline loops: CDR1 LNHDA, CDR2 SQIVND (reference sequence). CDR3 in DNA: TGTGCCAGTAGCTCCATTGGACAGGGACGGGGACATGGCTACACCTTC. It yields the protein CASSSIGQGRGHGYTF. The variable domain in full, completed from reference TRBV19 and TRBJ1-2, reads DGGITQSPKYLFRKEGQNVTLSCEQNLNHDAMYWYRQDPGQGLRLIYYSQIVNDFQKGDIAEGYSVSREKKESFPLTVTSAQKNPTAFYLCASSSIGQGRGHGYTFGSGTRLTVV.

The CDR3 DNA is TGCGCCAGCAGCCAAGGACAGGGGAATCCCTACGAGCAGTACTTC. Protein sequence: CASSQGQGNPYEQYF. The chain has TRBV4-1 and TRBJ2-7; TRBD1 matches at 8 bases. V was pared by 1 base and J by 2 bases, with 4 bases of the junction left unmatched. Germline V gene sequence: CDR1 MGHRA, CDR2 YSYEKL. The CDR3 runs to 15 residues.

This clone was recorded only once. The chain has TRBV7-2 and TRBJ2-7, with TRBD2 matching 8 bases. Trimming cost V 4 bases and J 4 bases; bases outside gene matches: 3. Per germline, CDR1 SGHTA and CDR2 FQGNSA. CDR3 length equals 13 residues. The CDR3 spells CASSSSGGYEQYF. The CDR3 nucleotides are TGTGCCAGCAGCTCGAGCGGGGGATACGAGCAGTACTTC.

The chain employs TRBV6-5 and TRBJ1-1; the D is unclear. The CDR3 sequence is 14 residues long. V lost 3 bases, J lost 6 bases, and 14 bases lay in between. The germline CDR1 and CDR2 sequences are MNHEY and SVGAGI. CDR3 protein: CASSYRGSYAEAFF. The CDR3 nucleotides read TGTGCCAGCAGTTATCGTGGGAGTTATGCTGAAGCTTTCTTT.

The chain couples TRBV4-3 to TRBJ2-6; D is possibly TRBD2 (5 bases). The CDR3 totals 15 residues. Germline V gene data show CDR1 as LGHNA and CDR2 as YSLEER. The V gene lost 0 bases and the J gene lost 3 bases, with 6 bases spanning the gap. In DNA form, the CDR3 reads TGCGCCAGCAGCCAAGACGGAGGTGGGGCCAACGTCCTGACTTTC. It is translated as CASSQDGGGANVLTF.

The table lists this clone with a few counts. The chain links TRBV5-1 to TRBJ2-5, with 10 bases matching TRBD1. This CDR3 region has 16 residues. Unmatched junction bases numbered 5, after V lost 2 bases and J lost 1 base. The germline V gene has CDR1 SGHRS and CDR2 YFSETQ. The CDR3 DNA follows: TGCGCCAGCAGCTTCTCCGGGACAGGGGTCCAAGAGACCCAGTACTTC. Residues: CASSFSGTGVQETQYF.

The chain is built from TRBV30 and TRBJ1-2; 7 bases agree with TRBD1. The germline V gene has CDR1 GTSNPN and CDR2 SVGIG (reference sequence). V trimming: 8 bases; J trimming: 1 base; junction bases outside the gene matches: 4. The CDR3 consists of 12 residues. CDR3 nucleotides: TGTGCCGGGGACAGTTATAACTATGGCTACACCTTC. Residues: CAGDSYNYGYTF. The full variable domain, with the rest looked up from reference TRBV30 and TRBJ1-2, is SQTIHQWPATLVQPVGSPLSLECTVEGTSNPNLYWYRQAAGRGLQLLFYSVGIGQISSEVPQNLSASRPQDRQFILSSKKLLLSDSGFYLCAGDSYNYGYTFGSGTRLTVV.